This T cell receptor beta chain was captured by sequencing in a study of cytomegalovirus exposure and HLA in healthy donors. About the research overall: Early release data held 85 million to 95 million unique TCRs from HLA-typed donors.

The study ran its PCR with 60 Vbeta and 13 Jbeta primers. Original data processing: Later reanalysis found around 80 million unique TCR beta chains, 10 million to 12 million of them shared. Clones were sequenced by immunoSEQ multiplex PCR, and TCRdb holds only the in-frame ones, with some missing. The V and J calls and clone size were taken over from that table, and D and trimming were inferred from the DNA. The sample holds about 160,000 clones, around 77% seen once. The V gene end was trimmed by 5 bases and the J gene end by 5 bases; junction bases not matched to a gene: 8. The CDR3 has 16 amino acids. Germline V gene lookup returns CDR1 PRHDT and CDR2 FYEKMQ (reference sequence).

The chain is built from TRBV13 and TRBJ2-1; 11 bases line up with TRBD2. The sequenced sample consisted of PBMCs. This TCR was sampled from a woman aged 30 to 39 in good health and CMV-seronegative. CDR3 protein: CASSPTSGSPNNEQFF. CDR3 sequence (DNA): TGTGCCAGCAGCCCAACTAGCGGGAGCCCCAACAATGAGCAGTTCTTC.